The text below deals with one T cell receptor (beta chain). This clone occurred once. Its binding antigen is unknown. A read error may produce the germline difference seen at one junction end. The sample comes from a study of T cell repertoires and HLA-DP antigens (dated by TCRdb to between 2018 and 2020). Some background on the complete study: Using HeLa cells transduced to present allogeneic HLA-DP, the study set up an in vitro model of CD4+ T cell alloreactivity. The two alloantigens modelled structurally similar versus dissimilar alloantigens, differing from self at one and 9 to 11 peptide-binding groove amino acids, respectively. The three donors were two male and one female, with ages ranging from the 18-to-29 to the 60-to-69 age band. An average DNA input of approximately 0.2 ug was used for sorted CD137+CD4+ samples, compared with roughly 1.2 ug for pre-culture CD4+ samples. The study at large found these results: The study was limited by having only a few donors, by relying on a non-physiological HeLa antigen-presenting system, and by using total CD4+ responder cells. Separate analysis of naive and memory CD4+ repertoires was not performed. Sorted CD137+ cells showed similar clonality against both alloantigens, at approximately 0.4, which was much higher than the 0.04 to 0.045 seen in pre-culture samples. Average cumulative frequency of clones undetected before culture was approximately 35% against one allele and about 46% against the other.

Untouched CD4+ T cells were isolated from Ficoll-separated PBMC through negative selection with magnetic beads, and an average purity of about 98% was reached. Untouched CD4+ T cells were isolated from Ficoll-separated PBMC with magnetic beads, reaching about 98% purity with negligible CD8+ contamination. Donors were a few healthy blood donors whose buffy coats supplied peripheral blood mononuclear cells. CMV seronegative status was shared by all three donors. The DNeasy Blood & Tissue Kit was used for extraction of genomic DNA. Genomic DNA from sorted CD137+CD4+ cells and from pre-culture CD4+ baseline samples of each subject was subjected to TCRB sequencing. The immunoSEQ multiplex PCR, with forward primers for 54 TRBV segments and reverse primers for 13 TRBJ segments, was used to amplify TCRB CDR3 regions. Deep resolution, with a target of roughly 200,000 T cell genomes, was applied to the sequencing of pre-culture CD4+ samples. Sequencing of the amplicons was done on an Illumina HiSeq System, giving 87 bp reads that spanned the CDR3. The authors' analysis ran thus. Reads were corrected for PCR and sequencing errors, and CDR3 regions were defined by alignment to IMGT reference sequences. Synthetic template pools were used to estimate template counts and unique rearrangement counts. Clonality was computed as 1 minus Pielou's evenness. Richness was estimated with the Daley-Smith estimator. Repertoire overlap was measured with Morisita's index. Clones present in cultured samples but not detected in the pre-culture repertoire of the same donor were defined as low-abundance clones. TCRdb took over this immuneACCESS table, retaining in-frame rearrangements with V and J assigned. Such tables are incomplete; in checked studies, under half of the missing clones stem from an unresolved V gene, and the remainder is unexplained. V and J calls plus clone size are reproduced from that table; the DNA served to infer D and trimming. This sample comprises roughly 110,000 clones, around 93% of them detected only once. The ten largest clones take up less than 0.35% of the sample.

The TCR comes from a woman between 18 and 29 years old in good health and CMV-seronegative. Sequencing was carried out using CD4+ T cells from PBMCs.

This receptor carries the CDR3 CASSLGGYTLGEQYF. The base sequence is TGTGCCAGCAGTTTAGGTGGCTATACCCTCGGCGAGCAGTACTTC. The chain uses TRBV11-2 and TRBJ2-7; no D gene is confidently identified. Counted from cysteine to phenylalanine, this CDR3 has 15 amino acids. Of all the DNA, just the CDR3 is kept, 45 bases in frame from base 1. In the germline V gene, CDR1 corresponds to SGHAT and CDR2 to FQNNGV. Joined to the reference TRBV11-2 and TRBJ2-7 proteins, this CDR3 gives the full variable domain: EAGVAQSPRYKIIEKRQSVAFWCNPISGHATLYWYQQILGQGPKLLIQFQNNGVVDDSQLPKDRFSAERLKGVDSTLKIQPAKLEDSAVYLCASSLGGYTLGEQYFGPGTRLTVT.